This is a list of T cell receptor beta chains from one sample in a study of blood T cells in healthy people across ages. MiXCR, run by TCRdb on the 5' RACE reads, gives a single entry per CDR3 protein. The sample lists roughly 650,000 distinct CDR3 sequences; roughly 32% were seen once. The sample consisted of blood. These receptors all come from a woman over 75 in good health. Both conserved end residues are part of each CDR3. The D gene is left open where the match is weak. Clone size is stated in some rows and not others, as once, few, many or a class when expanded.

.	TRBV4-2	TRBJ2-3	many	TGTGCCAGCAGCCTCAGCGCTCCAGATACGCAGTATTTT	CASSLSAPDTQYF
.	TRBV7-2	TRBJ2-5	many	TGTGCCAGCAGTCTATATATAAACCAAGAGACCCAGTACTTC	CASSLYINQETQYF
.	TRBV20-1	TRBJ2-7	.	TGCAGCCCTCTGGGGGGGGGCGTATACGAGCAGTACTTC	CSPLGGGVYEQYF
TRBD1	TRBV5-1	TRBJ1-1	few	TGCGCCAGCAGCCCGGAGGGACAGGGGTCCAACACTGAAGCTTTCTTT	CASSPEGQGSNTEAFF
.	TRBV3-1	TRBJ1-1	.	TGTGCCAGCAGCCAAGATAGAATGGGGACTGAAGCTTTCTTT	CASSQDRMGTEAFF
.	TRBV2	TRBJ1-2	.	TGTGCCAGCAGCAAGGGTACTTACACCTTC	CASSKGTYTF
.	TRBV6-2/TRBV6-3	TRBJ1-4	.	TGTGCCAGCAGCACGTCGGAGGCCGGTCGAGAAAAACTGTTTTTT	CASSTSEAGREKLFF
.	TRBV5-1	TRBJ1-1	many	TGCGCCAGCAGCTCTTCTCCAGGGCGGAACACTGAAGCTTTCTTT	CASSSSPGRNTEAFF
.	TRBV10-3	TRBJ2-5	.	TGTGCCATCAGTATACAAGAGACCCAGTACTTC	CAISIQETQYF
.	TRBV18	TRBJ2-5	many	TGTGCCAGCTCCGCGGCACAAGAGACCCAGTACTTC	CASSAAQETQYF
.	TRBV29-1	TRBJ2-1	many	TGCAGCGTTGATTGGGTGGGGCTGAACTCCTACAATGAGCAGTTCTTC	CSVDWVGLNSYNEQFF
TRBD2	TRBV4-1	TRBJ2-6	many	TGCGCCAGCAGCCAACGACTAGCGGGGGGCCTACCCTCTGGGGCCAACGTCCTGACTTTC	CASSQRLAGGLPSGANVLTF
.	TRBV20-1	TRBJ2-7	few	TGCAGTGCGGTTTTACTAGCAGGATACAATGAGCAGTACTTC	CSAVLLAGYNEQYF
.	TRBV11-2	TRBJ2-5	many	TGTGCCAGCAGCTCCCCACGGACCCAGTACTTC	CASSSPRTQYF
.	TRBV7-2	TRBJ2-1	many	TGTGCCAGCAGCTTAGCCCACAACAGGGTAAATGAGCAGTTCTTC	CASSLAHNRVNEQFF
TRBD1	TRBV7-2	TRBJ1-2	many	TGTGCCAGCAGCTTAGCGGACAGGGATGGCTACACCTTC	CASSLADRDGYTF
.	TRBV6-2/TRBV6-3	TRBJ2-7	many	TGTGCCAGCATCGCTTGGTTAGGGCCCCGAAGCGAGCAGTACTTC	CASIAWLGPRSEQYF
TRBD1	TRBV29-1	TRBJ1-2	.	TGCAGCGTTGCTGGGACAGCGGGAGAGGGCTACACCTTC	CSVAGTAGEGYTF
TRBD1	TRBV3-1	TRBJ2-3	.	TGTGCCAGCAGCCAAGACAGGGGGTGGACAGATACGCAGTATTTT	CASSQDRGWTDTQYF
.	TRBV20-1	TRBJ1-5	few	TGCAGCCTCAAGGGCGTCGATATTCGCGGCAATCAGCCCCAGCATTTT	CSLKGVDIRGNQPQHF
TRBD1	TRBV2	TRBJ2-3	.	TGTGCCAGCAGCTCGGGACAGATCCTCCTTGATACGCAGTATTTT	CASSSGQILLDTQYF
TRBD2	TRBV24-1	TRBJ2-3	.	TGTGCCACCAGTGAGCCAACTAGCGGGAGGACCACAGATACGCAGTATTTT	CATSEPTSGRTTDTQYF
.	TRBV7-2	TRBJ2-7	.	TGTGCCAGCAGCTTGTTCAGGGAAACCTACGAGCAGTACTTC	CASSLFRETYEQYF
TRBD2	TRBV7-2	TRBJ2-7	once	TGTGCCAGCAGCGGAGAGGGAGTAGCGGGAGGGCTCGAGCAGTACTTC	CASSGEGVAGGLEQYF
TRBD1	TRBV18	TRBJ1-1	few	TGTGCCAGCTCAGTGGGACAGGGTTACACTGAAGCTTTCTTT	CASSVGQGYTEAFF
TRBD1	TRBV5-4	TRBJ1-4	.	TGTGCCAGCAGCTTGGGGGACAGGGGGCGTGAAAAACTGTTTTTT	CASSLGDRGREKLFF
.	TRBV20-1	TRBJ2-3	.	TGCAGTGCCCCCTCCCGCGCGGGGAGTAGAAATGCGCAGTATTTT	CSAPSRAGSRNAQYF
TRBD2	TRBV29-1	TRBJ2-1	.	TGCACCGCGGCCGGGAGGGCCTACAATGAGCAGTTCTTC	CTAAGRAYNEQFF
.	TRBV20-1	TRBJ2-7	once	TGCAGTGCTAATGAGGACAGCTACGAGCAGTACTTC	CSANEDSYEQYF
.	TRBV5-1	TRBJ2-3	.	TGCGCCAGCAGCTGGGGCCGAGGCACTAGCACAGATACGCAGTATTTT	CASSWGRGTSTDTQYF
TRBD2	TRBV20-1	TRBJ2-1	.	TGCAGTGCCACTGGGACTAGCGGGGTTGATGAGCAGTTCTTC	CSATGTSGVDEQFF
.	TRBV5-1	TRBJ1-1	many	TGCGCCAGCAGCCGGACAGCGGTCTCGGGTGAAGCTTTCTTT	CASSRTAVSGEAFF
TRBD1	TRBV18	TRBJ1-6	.	TGTGCCAGCTCACCCCAAGCGGGACAGGGTTATAATTCACCCCTCCACTTT	CASSPQAGQGYNSPLHF
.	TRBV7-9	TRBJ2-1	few	TGTGCCAGCAGCCACGACGGGCATGAGCAGTTCTTC	CASSHDGHEQFF
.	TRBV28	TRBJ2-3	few	TGTGCCAGCAGTTTCTCTAAAGGACATAAAGAAAAACTGTATTTT	CASSFSKGHKEKLYF